This T cell receptor (beta chain) was obtained from a study of blood T cell repertoires in COVID-19 (dated by TCRdb to 2018 to 2020). Concerning the study at large: Collaborator samples came from the United States, Italy and Spain and covered acute and convalescent phases of COVID-19. The material from the prospective study consisted of cDNA or gDNA derived from T cells, B-cell-depleted T cells, or PBMCs. Subjects who had been exposed to COVID-19, were actively infected with it, or had recovered from it provided the deeply sampled blood TCRbeta repertoires that made up the dataset. A freely available public database, intended as a resource for researchers studying the immune response to SARS-CoV-2, is where the repertoires were released. Samples were obtained from the ongoing ImmuneRACE study (first 160 participants) and from about 1,300 subjects provided by 6 global collaborators. Sample metadata almost always included a de-identified subject ID, COVID-19 status, age in years and sex. HLA class I and class II types, where available, came from metadata supplied by the sample provider rather than from assay-based typing. Overall study outcomes, separate from this receptor: The quantity of clinical and demographic metadata differed by source and by participant and was supplied without curation.

The immunoSEQ Assay, a bias-controlled multiplex PCR, was used to amplify TCRbeta CDR3 regions from genomic DNA. Per the original workflow: The number of nucleated cells in each sample was estimated by amplification of reference gene primers within the assay. To quantify the absolute abundance of each unique TCRbeta CDR3 rearrangement, sequence reads were collapsed and filtered. For each sample, productive Simpson clonality was calculated as the square root of Simpson's diversity index across productive rearrangements. TCRdb retrieved this table from immuneACCESS and kept in-frame rearrangements only. Not all clones are present; in checked studies, unresolved V genes account for under half, and no reason is known for the remainder. The V and J calls and clone size were taken over from that table, and D and trimming were inferred from the DNA. Within this sample are some 230,000 clones, with 70% to 90% of them counted one time only. In total, the top ten clones hold about 2.2% of the sample.

Samples from volunteer blood donors who had recovered from COVID-19 were contributed by a second Seattle source. The collaborating institutions used their own protocols to collect whole blood in K2EDTA tubes. For TCRbeta analysis, collaborator samples were shipped as frozen whole blood, as isolated PBMCs, or as DNA extracted from either sample type. Of note for this clone: The antigen it binds to is not known. No base quality values were provided; no much bigger clone lies one nucleotide off.

As encoded in the germline V gene (reference sequence), CDR1 is PRHDT while CDR2 is FYEKMQ. The CDR3 numbers 17 residues from cysteine through phenylalanine. This entry keeps only the CDR3 DNA: 51 bases, framed from base 1. Trimming takes 7 bases off V and 3 bases off J; junction bases not matched to a gene: 16. The sequenced sample was peripheral blood. The chain is assembled from TRBV13 and TRBJ2-7; 9 bases in between match TRBD2. This receptor was identified in a man younger than 40 who had recovered from COVID-19. The base sequence is TGTGCCAGCACCAAAAGGCTAGCGGGATCCGAGTTCTACGAGCAGTACTTC. Translated, it gives CASTKRLAGSEFYEQYF.